This T cell receptor (beta chain) comes out of a study of cytomegalovirus exposure and HLA in healthy donors. Study observations and caveats: There were about 160 TCR beta chains listed as cytomegalovirus-associated. Under in vitro conditions, three CMV-associated chains were confirmed as specific for CMV antigens. Generally TCR sequences proved uncommon, though certain public TCRs appeared in numerous donors.

In regard to this clone: Its antigen is undetermined.

CDR1 ENHRY and CDR2 SYGVKD come from the germline V gene. V was pared by 2 bases and J by 5 bases, with 7 bases of the junction left unmatched. The CDR3 has 16 residues. Measured with immunoSEQ multiplex PCR; TCRdb has only the in-frame clones, and not every one. The sample lists roughly 60,000 clones, 92% occurring once. J is TRBJ2-1 and V is TRBV10-3; 9 bases agree with TRBD2. The sample was PBMCs. This TCR was recovered from a young woman in good health and CMV-seronegative. The CDR3 nucleotides read TGTGCCATCAGTGAGAAGCCCGGGACTAGCCACAATGAGCAGTTCTTC. Translated: CAISEKPGTSHNEQFF.